This T cell receptor (beta chain) was observed in a study of T cells after yellow fever vaccination. The wider study: The SMART-Seq v4 Ultra Low Input method served to prepare the low-cell-number fractions. Findings and limits, study-wide: The appearance of a small share of clonotypes in both CD4 and CD8 compartments was observed. It was the secondary response that reached its peak faster, day 5 versus 15, but it was weaker.

TCRdb called the 5' RACE reads again in MiXCR, with one record for every CDR3 protein. The sample yields 250,000 to 350,000 distinct CDR3 sequences, approximately 4% seen once. Concerning this clonotype: Its antigen is unidentified.

V gave up 7 bases and J gave up 5 bases, with 17 bases separating them. Germline lookup yields CDR1 LNHDA and CDR2 SQIVND (reference sequence). The CDR3 is 14 residues long. The sequence derives from a man aged 18 to 29 who received the YFV17D yellow fever vaccine. The V gene is TRBV19, the J gene TRBJ1-2, with D maybe TRBD1 (6 bases). Material: PBMCs, obtained 15 days after the yellow fever booster vaccination. CDR3 loop: CASKPQAGVYGYTF. The CDR3 bases are TGTGCCAGTAAACCGCAGGCAGGGGTTTATGGCTACACCTTC.